The 14 T cell receptor beta chains given below trace back to one sample, sequenced in a study of shared T cell receptors in the human thymus. Method: immunoSEQ multiplex PCR; TCRdb's copy keeps in-frame clones and lacks some. The sample carries roughly 710,000 clones, around 85% recorded once. These data were also reused for a study on human thymus T cells.

Sequenced material: thymocytes. All receptors derive from a girl under three years old with a congenital heart defect.

V usage is TRBV7-2 and J usage is TRBJ1-2, with TRBD1 identical over 7 bases. Germline-derived CDR1 and CDR2 are SGHTA and FQGNSA. This CDR3 has 15 amino acids. The V segment lost 5 bases and the J segment 5 bases; nucleotides outside the gene matches: 11. CDR3 sequence: CASSPRSGTAYGYTF. CDR3 coding DNA: TGTGCCAGCAGCCCGCGATCCGGGACAGCTTATGGCTACACCTTC. Filled out from reference TRBV7-2 and TRBJ1-2, the complete variable domain reads GAGVSQSPSNKVTEKGKDVELRCDPISGHTALYWYRQSLGQGLEFLIYFQGNSAPDKSGLPSDRFSAERTGGSVSTLTIQRTQQEDSAVYLCASSPRSGTAYGYTFGSGTRLTVV.

V is TRBV10-1 and J is TRBJ2-7; 9 nucleotides line up with TRBD2. Trimming cost V 3 bases and J 3 bases; bases outside gene matches: 3. The germline CDR1 and CDR2 sequences are WNHNN and SYGVQD (reference sequence). CDR3 size: 14 residues. The CDR3 bases are TGCGCCAGCAGTGAAGCGGGGGGCGGCTACGAGCAGTACTTC. Its protein product is CASSEAGGGYEQYF.

In the case of this clone: At the DNA level, this CDR3 is encoded by other sequences in the same sample as well. The chain links TRBV4-3 to TRBJ1-1; unclear D gene. Trimming shortened V by 0 bases and J by 2 bases, and 4 bases separated the two germline ends. Germline-derived CDR1 and CDR2 are LGHNA and YSLEER. This CDR3 comprises 13 residues. In DNA, the CDR3 is TGCGCCAGCAGCCAAGATAGAAACACTGAAGCTTTCTTT. Translation gives CASSQDRNTEAFF.

This clone was detected a few times. The conserved phenylalanine or tryptophan normally closing the CDR3 is absent here, so this likely arose from a read error. It is unclear where the CDR3 begins or ends on the DNA, so no DNA is shown, and the CDR3 is as TCRdb lists it. The chain links TRBV6-5 to TRBJ1-1; the table calls TRBD1, which could not be checked here. The CDR3 is 10 amino acids long, termini counted. The germline gives CDR1 MNHEY, CDR2 SVGAGI. CDR3 protein: CASRDSEVQL.

The chain has TRBV7-9 and TRBJ1-1, with D possibly matching TRBD1 (5 bases). CDR1 is SEHNR and CDR2 is FQNEAQ in the germline V gene (reference sequence). The CDR3 has 14 residues. V was shortened by 2 bases and J by 1 base, with 8 bases between the two germline ends. The CDR3 reads CASSLIGGNTEAFF. The CDR3 region has the DNA TGTGCCAGCAGCTTAATCGGGGGGAACACTGAAGCTTTCTTT.

A note on this clone: This sample also contains other DNA sequences that code for the same CDR3. The chain recombines TRBV27 with TRBJ1-1; maybe TRBD1 (5 bases). The CDR3 runs to 15 residues. V was pared by 8 bases and J by 0 bases, with 16 bases between. The V gene's germline CDR1 is MNHEY and CDR2 SMNVEV (reference sequence). The CDR3 DNA reads TGTGCCAGCGGCGGGACGCTTGAGATGAACACTGAAGCTTTCTTT. It codes for CASGGTLEMNTEAFF.

In its sample, this clone was seen once. V gene TRBV5-1 combines with J gene TRBJ2-3; the match to TRBD2 covers 16 bases. The CDR3 is 19 amino acids. The trim removed 4 bases at V and 2 bases at J, leaving 10 bases unmatched. CDR1 and CDR2 (germline): SGHRS, YFSETQ. CDR3 coding DNA: TGCGCCAGCAGCCGATTCGGGACTAGCGGGGGGGACCTCACAGATACGCAGTATTTT. Amino acids: CASSRFGTSGGDLTDTQYF.

CDR3 bases: TGTGCCAGCAGCTCCTCCGGGACAGCTAATGAAAAACTGTTTTTT. Translated, it gives CASSSSGTANEKLFF. The chain joins TRBV6-5 to TRBJ1-4; 7 nucleotides agree with TRBD1. CDR1 and CDR2 from the germline V gene are MNHEY and SVGAGI. V lost 6 bases and J lost 3; bases outside the gene matches: 7. This CDR3 is 15 amino acids long.

In this sample, this clone turned up a few times. The chain joins TRBV9 to TRBJ2-1; tentatively, D is TRBD2 (6 bases). This CDR3 has 14 residues. Germline V gene data show CDR1 as SGDLS and CDR2 as YYNGEE. Trimming stripped 0 bases from V and 5 bases from J, with 9 bases between. The CDR3 loop is CASSVGGENNEQFF. In DNA, the CDR3 is TGTGCCAGCAGCGTAGGGGGGGAGAACAATGAGCAGTTCTTC.

This clone was found once. This chain links TRBV7-9 with TRBJ2-1; TRBD2 aligns across 13 bases. J was trimmed by 8 bases and V by 4 bases; bases with no gene match: 5. This CDR3 has 15 amino acids. The germline gives CDR1 SEHNR, CDR2 FQNEAQ (reference sequence). The CDR3 region is CASSWTSGGGDEQFF. In DNA, the CDR3 is TGTGCCAGCAGCTGGACTAGCGGGGGCGGGGATGAGCAGTTCTTC.

The rearrangement uses TRBV14 and TRBJ1-2, with TRBD1 as a possible D gene (6 bases). The V gene lost 5 bases and the J gene lost 6 bases, with 16 bases spanning the gap. The CDR3 runs to 14 residues. Germline CDR1 is SGHDN and CDR2 is FVKESK. CDR3 region: CASSAGTPHDGYTF. CDR3 sequence (DNA): TGTGCCAGCAGCGCCGGGACACCGCACGATGGCTACACCTTC.

This chain links TRBV7-9 with TRBJ1-5; no reliable D call. This CDR3 is built from 13 residues. Trimming cost V 5 bases and J 6 bases, with 11 bases left between them. Germline V gene sequence: CDR1 SEHNR, CDR2 FQNEAQ (reference sequence). The CDR3 sequence: CASSPRYAQPQHF. In DNA form, the CDR3 reads TGTGCCAGCAGCCCCCGGTATGCTCAGCCCCAGCATTTT.

The gene calls are TRBV5-6 and TRBJ1-2; D may be TRBD1 (5 bases). The CDR3 is 17 residues long. Germline V lookup: CDR1 SGHDT, CDR2 YYEEEE. V lost 0 bases and J 4 bases, leaving 19 bases between the germline ends. CDR3 sequence (DNA): TGTGCCAGCAGCTTGGTCCGCTGCAGGGAGGGGTGCTATGGCTACACCTTC. Its protein product is CASSLVRCREGCYGYTF. Full variable domain (remainder filled in from reference TRBV5-6 and TRBJ1-2): DAGVTQSPTHLIKTRGQQVTLRCSPKSGHDTVSWYQQALGQGPQFIFQYYEEEERQRGNFPDRFSGHQFPNYSSELNVNALLLGDSALYLCASSLVRCREGCYGYTFGSGTRLTVV.

The V gene is TRBV19, the J gene TRBJ1-4; 7 bases fit TRBD1. The length of the CDR3 is 15 residues. With V trimmed by 3 bases and J by 5 bases, 6 bases remained unmatched. Germline V CDR1 and CDR2: LNHDA, SQIVND (reference sequence). CDR3 sequence (DNA): TGTGCCAGTAGTATTGGAGAAGGGGGCAATGAAAAACTGTTTTTT. Translating it yields CASSIGEGGNEKLFF.